Below, 3 T cell receptor beta chains from the same sample are listed, as sequenced in a study of CD8 T cells in Susac syndrome. RNA, at about 0.45 to 1 ug, was reverse transcribed with random hexamers. MiXCR, run by TCRdb on the immunoSEQ multiplex PCR reads, gives a single entry per CDR3 protein. The profile shows hundreds of thousands of distinct CDR3 sequences, 85% of them singletons. Sequenced: CD8+ T cells from PBMCs. The receptors were sampled from a human donor with multiple sclerosis.

The chain recombines TRBV11-2 with TRBJ2-1, with 9 bases fitting TRBD1. This CDR3 has 15 residues. Germline lookup yields CDR1 SGHAT and CDR2 FQNNGV. V lost 4 bases, J lost 9 bases, and 10 bases stayed unmatched. DNA for the CDR3: TGTGCCAGCAGCTCACCCACACAGGGGGCCGGTGAGCAGTTCTTC. Translation: CASSSPTQGAGEQFF.

The sample holds one count of this clonotype. It is unclear where the CDR3 begins or ends on the DNA, so no DNA is shown, and the CDR3 is as TCRdb lists it. The V and J genes are TRBV27 and TRBJ2-2; TRBD1, the table's D call, lacks a check against the DNA. The CDR3 length equals 16 residues, ends included. Germline V gives CDR1 MNHEY, CDR2 SMNVEV (reference sequence). This CDR3 reads CASSSSGQGASGELFF.

V usage is TRBV30 and J usage is TRBJ2-1; 8 bases match TRBD2. This CDR3 has 16 residues. Looked up from germline, CDR1 is GTSNPN and CDR2 is SVGIG (reference sequence). The ends lost 3 bases at V and 9 bases at J; junction bases unmatched: 16. Here the CDR3 reads CAWRPGVGLGEGEQFF. CDR3 nucleotide sequence: TGTGCCTGGAGGCCGGGCGTGGGACTAGGAGAGGGTGAGCAGTTCTTC.